This T cell receptor beta chain derives from a study of prognosis after radiotherapy for stage I lung cancer. Study in general: Newly diagnosed primary stage I lung tumors were found in roughly 13 patients, while oligometastatic NSCLC after surgical resection of the primary tumor was found in roughly five.

This clonotype was detected many times. Antigen: not known. Study results and caveats: Usage of the TRBV and TRBJ genes (in patients with versus without metastases) was reportedly different.

Amplification of the TCR beta CDR3 (from genomic DNA) was done by two-round multiplex PCR. Primers specific to each TRBV and TRBJ gene drove first-round PCR. TCRdb ran MiXCR on the multiplex PCR reads and lists one entry per CDR3 protein. The table lists roughly 29,000 distinct CDR3 sequences, approximately 31% of them singletons. This CDR3 comprises 14 residues. Germline V gene lookup returns CDR1 SGHRS and CDR2 YFSETQ. V trimming: 4 bases; J trimming: 5 bases; junction bases outside the gene matches: 6. This TCR was sampled from a donor older than 45 with non-small cell lung cancer. The material sequenced was PBMCs, taken before or after stereotactic body radiation therapy (not recorded which). V is TRBV5-1 and J is TRBJ1-5, with TRBD1 matching over 7 bases. CDR3 nucleotide sequence: TGCGCCAGCAGCCTGACAGGGAAGGATCAGCCCCAGCATTTT. It encodes CASSLTGKDQPQHF.